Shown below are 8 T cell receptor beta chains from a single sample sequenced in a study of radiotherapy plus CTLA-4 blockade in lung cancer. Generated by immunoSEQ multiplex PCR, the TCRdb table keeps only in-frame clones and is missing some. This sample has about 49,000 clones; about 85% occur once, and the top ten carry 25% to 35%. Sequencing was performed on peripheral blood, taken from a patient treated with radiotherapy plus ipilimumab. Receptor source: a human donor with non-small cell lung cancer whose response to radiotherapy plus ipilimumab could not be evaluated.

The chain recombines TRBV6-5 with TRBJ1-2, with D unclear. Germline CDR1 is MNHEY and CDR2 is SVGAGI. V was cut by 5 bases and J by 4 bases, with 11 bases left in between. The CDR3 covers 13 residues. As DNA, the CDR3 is TGTGCCAGCAGTGAAGAGGGCACCTATGGCTACACCTTC. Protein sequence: CASSEEGTYGYTF.

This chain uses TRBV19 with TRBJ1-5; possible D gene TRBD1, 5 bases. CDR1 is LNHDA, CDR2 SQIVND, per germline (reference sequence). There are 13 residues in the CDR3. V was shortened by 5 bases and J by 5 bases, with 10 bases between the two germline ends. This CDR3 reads CASSPRDYQPQHF. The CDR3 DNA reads TGTGCCAGTAGTCCCAGGGATTATCAGCCCCAGCATTTT. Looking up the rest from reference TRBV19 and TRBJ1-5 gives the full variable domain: DGGITQSPKYLFRKEGQNVTLSCEQNLNHDAMYWYRQDPGQGLRLIYYSQIVNDFQKGDIAEGYSVSREKKESFPLTVTSAQKNPTAFYLCASSPRDYQPQHFGDGTRLSIL.

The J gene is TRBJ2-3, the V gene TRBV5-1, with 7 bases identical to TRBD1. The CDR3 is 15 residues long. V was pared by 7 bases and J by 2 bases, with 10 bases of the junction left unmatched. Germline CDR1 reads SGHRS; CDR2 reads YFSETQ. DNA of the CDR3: TGCGCCAGCTGGACAGGTATTGGGACCACAGATACGCAGTATTTT. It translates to CASWTGIGTTDTQYF. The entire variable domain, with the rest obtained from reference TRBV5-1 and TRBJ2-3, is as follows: KAGVTQTPRYLIKTRGQQVTLSCSPISGHRSVSWYQQTPGQGLQFLFEYFSETQRNKGNFPGRFSGRQFSNSRSEMNVSTLELGDSALYLCASWTGIGTTDTQYFGPGTRLTVL.

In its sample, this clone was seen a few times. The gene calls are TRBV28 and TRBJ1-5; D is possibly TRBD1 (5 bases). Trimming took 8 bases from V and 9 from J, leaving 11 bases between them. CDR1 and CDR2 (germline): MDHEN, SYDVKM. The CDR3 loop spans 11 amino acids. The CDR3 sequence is CASSAGRPQHF. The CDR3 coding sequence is TGTGCCAGCTCGGCAGGGCGGCCCCAGCATTTT.

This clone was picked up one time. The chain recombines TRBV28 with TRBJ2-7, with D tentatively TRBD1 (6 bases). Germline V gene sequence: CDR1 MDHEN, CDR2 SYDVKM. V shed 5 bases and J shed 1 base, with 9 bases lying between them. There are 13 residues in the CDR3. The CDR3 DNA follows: TGTGCCAGCAGTCGGACAGCATCCTACGAGCAGTACTTC. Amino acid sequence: CASSRTASYEQYF.

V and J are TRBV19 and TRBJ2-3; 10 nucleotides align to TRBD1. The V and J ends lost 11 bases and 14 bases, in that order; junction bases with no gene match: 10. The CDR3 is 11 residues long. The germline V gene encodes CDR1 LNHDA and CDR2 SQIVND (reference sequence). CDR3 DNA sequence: TGTGCCGTGACAGGGGGCGGGTTCGTGTATTTT. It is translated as CAVTGGGFVYF.

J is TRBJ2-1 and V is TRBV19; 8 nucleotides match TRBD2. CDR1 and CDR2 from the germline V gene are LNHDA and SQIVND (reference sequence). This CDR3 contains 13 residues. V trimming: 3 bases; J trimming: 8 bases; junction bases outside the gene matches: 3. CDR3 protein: CASSMASGHEQFF. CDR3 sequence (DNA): TGTGCCAGTAGTATGGCTAGCGGGCATGAGCAGTTCTTC.

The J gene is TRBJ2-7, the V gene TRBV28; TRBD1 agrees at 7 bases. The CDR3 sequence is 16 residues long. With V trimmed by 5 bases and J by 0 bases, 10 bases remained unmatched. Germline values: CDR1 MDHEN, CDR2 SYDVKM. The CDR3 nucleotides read TGTGCCAGCAGTCCTCCCGGGACAGCGAACTCCTACGAGCAGTACTTC. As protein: CASSPPGTANSYEQYF.